Following are 14 T cell receptor beta chains from one sample sequenced in a study of CD8 T cells in Susac syndrome. An amount of RNA that ranged from roughly 0.45 to 1 ug was reverse transcribed with random hexamers. TCRdb reanalysed the immunoSEQ multiplex PCR reads using MiXCR and keeps one entry per CDR3 protein. The sample contains around 130,000 distinct CDR3 sequences, nearly 96% of which appear only once. Sequencing was performed on CD4+ T cells from PBMCs. Source of these receptors: a human donor with Susac syndrome.

The gene calls are TRBV20-1 and TRBJ2-7; 12 bases line up with TRBD1. The CDR3 runs to 16 residues. With 6 bases clipped from V and 0 bases from J, the junction kept 9 bases outside the gene matches. Germline assignment: CDR1 DFQATT and CDR2 SNEGSKA (reference sequence). The CDR3 here is CSATGTGGPSSYEQYF. The CDR3 region has the DNA TGCAGTGCCACCGGGACAGGGGGCCCGAGCTCCTACGAGCAGTACTTC.

This clonotype was seen a single time. The V call is TRBV20-1, the J call TRBJ2-1, with D unclear. The germline V gene has CDR1 DFQATT and CDR2 SNEGSKA (reference sequence). Trimming pared 6 bases from V and 2 bases from J, leaving 14 bases between. The CDR3 totals 14 residues. CDR3 DNA sequence: TGCAGTGCCCGCGGCTCCCAGGCCTACAATGAGCAGTTCTTC. This gives the protein CSARGSQAYNEQFF.

This rearrangement joins TRBV5-6 to TRBJ2-1; a weak D match, TRBD2 (6 bases). The CDR3 contains 14 residues. The V end was cut by 4 bases, the J end by 7 bases, with 15 bases between. Germline V gives CDR1 SGHDT, CDR2 YYEEEE. The CDR3 loop is CASSRRGGTNEQFF. The CDR3 DNA reads TGTGCCAGCAGCCGCAGAGGCGGGACTAATGAGCAGTTCTTC.

The V call is TRBV20-1, the J call TRBJ2-7; 9 bases fit TRBD2. The CDR3 length is 17 residues. Trimming cost V 3 bases and J 3 bases; bases outside gene matches: 15. In germline, CDR1 is DFQATT, CDR2 SNEGSKA (reference sequence). CDR3 nucleotide sequence: TGCAGTGCTAGGTCCCTCGTAGCGGGAGCGAACTACTACGAGCAGTACTTC. The encoded protein is CSARSLVAGANYYEQYF.

This chain links TRBV11-1 with TRBJ2-5; 7 positions match TRBD1. The V segment lost 3 bases and the J segment 2 bases; nucleotides outside the gene matches: 6. The CDR3 has 15 residues. Germline assignment: CDR1 SGHAT and CDR2 FQDESV (reference sequence). CDR3 coding DNA: TGTGCCAGCAGCTTCCAAGTGACAGGGCAAGAGACCCAGTACTTC. Amino acids: CASSFQVTGQETQYF. The complete variable domain, with remaining parts taken from reference TRBV11-1 and TRBJ2-5, reads EAEVAQSPRYKITEKSQAVAFWCDPISGHATLYWYRQILGQGPELLVQFQDESVVDDSQLPKDRFSAERLKGVDSTLKIQPAELGDSAMYLCASSFQVTGQETQYFGPGTRLLVL.

The chain joins TRBV5-1 to TRBJ2-5; D unresolved. The V end lost 5 bases, the J end lost 4 bases, and 18 bases lay between the germline ends. Germline V gene lookup returns CDR1 SGHRS and CDR2 YFSETQ. This CDR3 has 15 residues. CDR3 DNA sequence: TGCGCCAGCAGACTAAGTCCAACCGCTCGAGAGACCCAGTACTTC. Protein sequence: CASRLSPTARETQYF. The full variable domain, its missing parts supplied by reference TRBV5-1 and TRBJ2-5, is KAGVTQTPRYLIKTRGQQVTLSCSPISGHRSVSWYQQTPGQGLQFLFEYFSETQRNKGNFPGRFSGRQFSNSRSEMNVSTLELGDSALYLCASRLSPTARETQYFGPGTRLLVL.

This clonotype has a single count. The CDR3 DNA reads as TGCAGCGTTAAGTCGCAGGCCCCAGATACGCAGTATTTT. Amino acid sequence: CSVKSQAPDTQYF. The chain carries TRBV29-1 and TRBJ2-3; D gene uncertain. With 5 bases removed from V and 4 bases from J, the gap between germline ends came to 13 bases. Germline V gene sequence: CDR1 SQVTM, CDR2 ANQGSEA. The CDR3 loop spans 13 amino acids.

The chain recombines TRBV29-1 with TRBJ1-5; D ambiguous. Per the germline V gene, CDR1 is SQVTM and CDR2 is ANQGSEA. CDR3 size: 12 residues. V lost 5 bases and J lost 2, with 7 bases in between. CDR3 protein: CSVSEGNQPQHF. CDR3 coding DNA: TGCAGCGTTAGCGAAGGCAATCAGCCCCAGCATTTT.

The chain recombines TRBV7-2 with TRBJ2-1, with 7 nucleotides matching TRBD2. The length of the CDR3 is 15 residues. Germline V gives CDR1 SGHTA, CDR2 FQGNSA. Germline trimming cut 1 base from V and 8 bases from J; bases unmatched to any gene: 8. This chain's CDR3 is CASSLDGGKLDEQFF. CDR3 DNA: TGTGCCAGCAGCTTAGACGGGGGGAAGCTGGATGAGCAGTTCTTC. The full variable domain, rest sourced from reference TRBV7-2 and TRBJ2-1, is GAGVSQSPSNKVTEKGKDVELRCDPISGHTALYWYRQSLGQGLEFLIYFQGNSAPDKSGLPSDRFSAERTGGSVSTLTIQRTQQEDSAVYLCASSLDGGKLDEQFFGPGTRLTVL.

The V call is TRBV15, the J call TRBJ1-5, with D possibly matching TRBD1 (5 bases). This CDR3 has 15 amino acids. V lost 1 base, J lost 1 base, and 8 bases lay in between. Germline V gene lookup returns CDR1 LNHNV and CDR2 YYDKDF (reference sequence). CDR3 loop: CATSRGRGSNQPQHF. The CDR3 DNA is TGTGCCACCAGCAGAGGTAGGGGAAGCAATCAGCCCCAGCATTTT.

The chain couples TRBV20-1 to TRBJ1-2; 7 positions agree with TRBD1. CDR1 is DFQATT and CDR2 is SNEGSKA in the germline V gene (reference sequence). This CDR3 is built from 14 residues. V lost 6 bases to trimming and J lost 2 bases; unmatched junction nucleotides: 9. CDR3 amino acids: CSATGTDKNYGYTF. The CDR3 region has the DNA TGCAGTGCCACAGGGACAGATAAGAACTATGGCTACACCTTC.

The chain joins TRBV20-1 to TRBJ2-1; TRBD2 aligns across 9 bases. The J segment lost 9 bases and the V segment lost 6 bases, leaving 24 bases of the junction unmatched. From germline, CDR1 is DFQATT and CDR2 SNEGSKA (reference sequence). This CDR3 has 18 amino acids. The CDR3 region is CSADSRTSATLREGEQFF. The CDR3 DNA is TGCAGTGCCGATTCGAGGACTAGCGCGACACTGAGGGAGGGTGAGCAGTTCTTC.

This CDR3 is CASGRAATGSYEQYF. The CDR3 DNA follows: TGTGCCAGCGGCAGGGCGGCCACGGGGTCCTACGAGCAGTACTTC. The V gene is TRBV12-3 or TRBV12-4, the J gene TRBJ2-7; D may be TRBD1 or TRBD2 (5 bases each). The V and J ends lost 8 bases and 1 base respectively, with 18 bases between them. This CDR3 is 15 amino acids long.

This clonotype has a single count. This chain uses TRBV11-2 with TRBJ2-7, with TRBD2 matching 13 bases. Per germline, CDR1 SGHAT and CDR2 FQNNGV. Germline trimming cut 2 bases from V and 7 bases from J; bases unmatched to any gene: 8. The CDR3 sequence is 16 residues long. The CDR3 reads CASSLRTSGSLGEQYF. CDR3 nucleotide sequence: TGTGCCAGCAGCTTAAGGACTAGCGGGAGCTTAGGGGAGCAGTACTTC.